This T cell receptor (beta chain) stems from a study of regulatory T cells in long-lasting Graves disease. General study findings and limits: Among persistent patients, a larger number of public clonotypes were shared (around 2,700) than among newly diagnosed patients (roughly 910). Favored usage of TRBV28, TRBJ1-2 and TRBJ2-5 was recorded in persistent disease.

Time point of the sample: newly diagnosed GD, antithyroid drugs for less than 3 months. TCR sequences were obtained from RNA taken from PBMCs. Building the TCR beta libraries relied on iRepertoire HTBI primers, and CDR3 regions underwent Arm-PCR. Using its own MiXCR run on the multiplex PCR reads, TCRdb lists one record per CDR3 protein. The table records hundreds of thousands of distinct CDR3 sequences, about 11% of them present only once. CDR1 and CDR2 (germline): KGHSH, LQKENI. The CDR3 is made up of 14 amino acids. Trimming shortened V by 2 bases and J by 2 bases, and 8 bases separated the two germline ends. Notes on this clonotype: Its specificity is not known.

Separately, the same data were catalogued under a study of T cells in Graves' hyperthyroidism and ophthalmopathy. This second report adds: Across 18 months, stable Graves' hyperthyroidism was marked by no progression to ophthalmopathy. A first-round RT-PCR of the TCR CDR3 used the HTBI primer set.

V usage is TRBV18 and J usage is TRBJ2-3; maybe TRBD1 (6 bases). The TCR sequence derives from a woman in her twenties or thirties with Graves disease. Here the sequenced sample was peripheral blood mononuclear cells (PBMCs), taken at new diagnosis, from a patient treated with antithyroid drugs. The CDR3 loop reads CASSPGTTTDTQYF. As DNA, the CDR3 is TGTGCCAGCTCACCAGGGACAACCACAGATACGCAGTATTTT.